These 7 T cell receptor beta chains share one sample of origin, sequenced in a study of shared clonotypes between healthy human individuals. This table comes from immunoSEQ multiplex PCR, and its TCRdb copy is limited to in-frame clones, with some not included. The repertoire holds 2 million to 2.5 million clones, with about 90% as singletons. The sample was naive CD4+ T cells from PBMCs. Subset noted: CD45RA+ positively selected. The source of these receptors is a man between 18 and 35 years old in good health. Some clones in this sample may be carry-over from other donors' samples.

The V call is TRBV18, the J call TRBJ2-2; no clear D. The CDR3 is made up of 17 amino acids. Trimming pared 3 bases from V and 1 base from J, leaving 15 bases between. Germline V gene sequence: CDR1 KGHSH, CDR2 LQKENI. This chain's CDR3 is CASSPQAVGVNTGELFF. CDR3 sequence (DNA): TGTGCCAGCTCACCGCAGGCCGTAGGCGTGAACACCGGGGAGCTGTTTTTT. Based on the CDR3 plus reference TRBV18 and TRBJ2-2, the full variable domain is NAGVMQNPRHLVRRRGQEARLRCSPMKGHSHVYWYRQLPEEGLKFMVYLQKENIIDESGMPKERFSAEFPKEGPSILRIQQVVRGDSAAYFCASSPQAVGVNTGELFFGEGSRLTVL.

A remark on this clone: The same CDR3 can be traced to other DNA sequences in this sample. The chain links TRBV25-1 to TRBJ2-2; unclear D gene. CDR3 length: 14 amino acids. Trimming removed 1 base from V and 1 base from J, with 4 bases in between. Germline-derived CDR1 and CDR2 are MGHDK and SYGVNS. CDR3 sequence: CASSESRNTGELFF. CDR3 nucleotides: TGTGCCAGCAGTGAATCTAGGAACACCGGGGAGCTGTTTTTT.

The J gene is TRBJ1-2, the V gene TRBV28; D is unresolved. The germline V and J ends were trimmed by 10 bases and 8 bases, with 17 bases remaining between them. The CDR3 sequence is 12 residues long. From germline, CDR1 is MDHEN and CDR2 SYDVKM. CDR3 sequence: CATSGRNEGYTF. The CDR3 DNA follows: TGTGCCACCTCCGGACGGAACGAAGGCTACACCTTC.

V usage is TRBV28 and J usage is TRBJ1-1; 10 bases map to TRBD1. V lost 5 bases to trimming and J lost 1 base; unmatched junction nucleotides: 10. The CDR3 sequence is 17 residues long. Germline CDR1 is MDHEN and CDR2 is SYDVKM. The CDR3 DNA sequence: TGTGCCAGCAGTCCCGGGACAGGGGCCGGAAGGAACACTGAAGCTTTCTTT. This sequence encodes CASSPGTGAGRNTEAFF.

The sample holds one count of this clone. The chain links TRBV29-1 to TRBJ2-7, with 9 bases fitting TRBD1. Germline CDR1 reads SQVTM; CDR2 reads ANQGSEA. V lost 4 bases to trimming and J lost 3 bases; unmatched junction nucleotides: 7. The CDR3 totals 14 residues. The CDR3: CSVVVPGQGYEQYF. The CDR3 region has the DNA TGCAGCGTTGTGGTCCCGGGACAGGGCTACGAGCAGTACTTC.

Regarding this clone: The same CDR3 also results from other DNA sequences found in this sample. The J gene is TRBJ2-2, the V gene TRBV5-1; D is unresolved. The germline CDR1 and CDR2 sequences are SGHRS and YFSETQ. CDR3 length equals 13 residues. Trimming shortened V by 0 bases and J by 6 bases, and 6 bases separated the two germline ends. CDR3 DNA: TGCGCCAGCAGCTTGGGAGTCGCCGGGGAGCTGTTTTTT. It yields the protein CASSLGVAGELFF.

In the case of this clone: The sample holds other DNA sequences that translate to the same CDR3. The chain combines TRBV28 with TRBJ2-7; 12 bases map to TRBD2. Germline CDR1 MDHEN, CDR2 SYDVKM. V was pared by 6 bases and J by 3 bases, with 3 bases of the junction left unmatched. The CDR3 covers 14 residues. This chain's CDR3 is CASRTSGRSYEQYF. The CDR3 DNA follows: TGTGCCAGCAGGACTAGCGGGAGAAGCTACGAGCAGTACTTC.